Below, 26 T cell receptor beta chains from the same sample are listed, as sequenced in a study of spatial heterogeneity in lung cancer. Study-level findings and limits: Tumor mutation counts were tracked by expanded intratumoral alpha and beta TCR counts.

These receptors have no identified antigens. This sample's time point: sample taken at primary tumor resection. MiXCR was run by TCRdb on the 5' RACE reads, yielding one entry per CDR3 protein. Of 25,000 to 30,000 distinct CDR3 sequences in the sample, approximately 6.5% were seen once. Sample: lung tumor tissue, taken at surgery. These receptors all come from a male donor with early-stage non-small cell lung cancer.

In its sample, this clonotype was seen many times. J is TRBJ1-4 and V is TRBV24-1, with TRBD1 matching over 7 bases. This CDR3 has 16 residues. The V and J ends lost 3 bases and 5 bases, in that order; junction bases with no gene match: 8. Germline V CDR1 and CDR2: KGHDR, SFDVKD. Here the CDR3 reads CATSDPGQEGNEKLFF. CDR3 nucleotide sequence: TGTGCCACCAGTGATCCAGGACAGGAGGGGAATGAAAAACTGTTTTTT.

The V and J genes are TRBV7-2 and TRBJ2-1; 9 bases map to TRBD1. The CDR3 totals 16 residues. V was pared by 5 bases and J by 12 bases, with 17 bases of the junction left unmatched. Per the germline V gene, CDR1 is SGHTA and CDR2 is FQGNSA. CDR3 amino acids: CASSPHLGQGSRGQFF. The CDR3 nucleotides read TGTGCCAGCAGCCCCCATCTGGGACAGGGAAGCAGAGGGCAGTTCTTC.

The table lists this clonotype with a few counts. The J gene is TRBJ2-7, the V gene TRBV7-2; no clear D gene. CDR3 length equals 13 residues. V was clipped by 1 base and J by 1 base, with 5 bases between them. The V gene's germline CDR1 is SGHTA and CDR2 FQGNSA. Written as DNA, the CDR3 is TGTGCCAGCAGCTTAGACCCGTCCTACGAGCAGTACTTC. Its translation is CASSLDPSYEQYF.

This clonotype was observed at least ten times. The chain joins TRBV11-2 to TRBJ2-1; D gene ambiguous. The CDR3 loop spans 11 amino acids. The germline gives CDR1 SGHAT, CDR2 FQNNGV. V lost 4 bases and J 9 bases, leaving 7 bases between the germline ends. In DNA, the CDR3 is TGTGCCAGCAGCTCTATGGTTGAGCAGTTCTTC. Residues: CASSSMVEQFF.

The CDR3 DNA sequence: TGTGCCAGCAGCCAAATTAGCGGGGTTAATGAGCAGTTCTTC. Protein sequence: CASSQISGVNEQFF. V is TRBV3-1 and J is TRBJ2-1, with 8 bases fitting TRBD2. The germline V gene encodes CDR1 LGHDT and CDR2 YNNKEL (reference sequence). The CDR3 loop spans 14 amino acids. The junction had 4 bases not matched to a gene; V was cut back by 2 bases and J by 7 bases.

The table lists this clonotype with many counts. The chain couples TRBV12-3 or TRBV12-4 to TRBJ2-2; no reliable D call. The V gene lost 11 bases and the J gene lost 0 bases, with 13 bases spanning the gap. The CDR3 runs 14 residues. CDR3 residues: CASLETSNTGELFF. The CDR3, as DNA: TGTGCCTCATTAGAGACATCGAACACCGGGGAGCTGTTTTTT.

This clonotype was observed many times. V and J are TRBV3-1 and TRBJ2-4, with D unclear. CDR1 is LGHDT and CDR2 is YNNKEL in the germline V gene (reference sequence). V shed 7 bases and J shed 0 bases, with 7 bases lying between them. CDR3 size: 13 residues. Here the CDR3 reads CASTPKAKNIQYF. The CDR3 DNA is TGTGCCAGCACTCCTAAAGCCAAAAACATTCAGTACTTC.

J is TRBJ2-3 and V is TRBV7-6; TRBD2 might be the D (7 bases). The V end was cut by 2 bases, the J end by 9 bases, with 18 bases between. The length of the CDR3 is 15 residues. Germline CDR1 and CDR2: SGHVS and FNYEAQ. The CDR3 loop is CASSLYASGGQTQYF. In DNA form, the CDR3 reads TGTGCCAGCAGCTTATATGCCTCCGGGGGGCAAACGCAGTATTTT.

The chain recombines TRBV20-1 with TRBJ2-4, with TRBD2 identical over 15 bases. With V trimmed by 1 base and J by 7 bases, 5 bases remained unmatched. CDR1 and CDR2 (germline): DFQATT, SNEGSKA (reference sequence). CDR3 length: 16 amino acids. The CDR3 bases are TGCAGTGCTAGAGCTCTGGGACTAGCGGGGGGTAACATTCAGTACTTC. Protein product: CSARALGLAGGNIQYF.

At least ten counts were recorded for this clonotype. The chain joins TRBV20-1 to TRBJ2-7; D perhaps matches TRBD2 (6 bases). This CDR3 comprises 13 residues. The germline gives CDR1 DFQATT, CDR2 SNEGSKA (reference sequence). With 0 bases removed from V and 6 bases from J, the gap between germline ends came to 12 bases. The CDR3 DNA reads TGCAGTGCTAGAGAACGGCTGGAGGGCGAGCAGTACTTC. This sequence encodes CSARERLEGEQYF.

This clonotype is medium-sized. The V and J genes are TRBV7-6 and TRBJ2-3, with a tentative D call TRBD2 (7 bases). The CDR3 spans 14 residues. With 5 bases removed from V and 0 bases from J, the gap between germline ends came to 9 bases. CDR1 is SGHVS, CDR2 FNYEAQ, per germline. This chain's CDR3 is CASSPGGSTDTQYF. In nucleotides, the CDR3 is TGTGCCAGCAGCCCGGGGGGCAGCACAGATACGCAGTATTTT. Full variable domain (remainder filled in from reference TRBV7-6 and TRBJ2-3): GAGVSQSPRYKVTKRGQDVALRCDPISGHVSLYWYRQALGQGPEFLTYFNYEAQQDKSGLPNDRFSAERPEGSISTLTIQRTEQRDSAMYRCASSPGGSTDTQYFGPGTRLTVL.

This clonotype was counted at least ten times. The gene calls are TRBV7-6 and TRBJ2-1; D is possibly TRBD1 or TRBD2 (5 bases each). Trimming removed 1 base at V and 0 bases at J, with 10 bases between. CDR3 length equals 16 residues. CDR1 and CDR2 (germline): SGHVS, FNYEAQ. The CDR3 bases are TGTGCCAGCAGCTTAGGGGGGTGGAGCTCCTACAATGAGCAGTTCTTC. Its protein product is CASSLGGWSSYNEQFF. The full variable domain, with the rest looked up from reference TRBV7-6 and TRBJ2-1, is GAGVSQSPRYKVTKRGQDVALRCDPISGHVSLYWYRQALGQGPEFLTYFNYEAQQDKSGLPNDRFSAERPEGSISTLTIQRTEQRDSAMYRCASSLGGWSSYNEQFFGPGTRLTVL.

This clonotype was picked up many times. The chain links TRBV6-1 to TRBJ1-1; the D is unclear. V lost 2 bases, J lost 6 bases, and 16 bases lay in between. CDR1 is MNHNS, CDR2 SASEGT, per germline. CDR3 size: 15 residues. CDR3 amino acids: CASSERQYQIAEAFF. In nucleotides, the CDR3 is TGTGCCAGCAGTGAACGGCAGTATCAAATCGCTGAAGCTTTCTTT.

This clonotype was counted a few times. The genes are TRBV4-3 and TRBJ1-6; no clear D. This CDR3 has 15 amino acids. The germline gives CDR1 LGHNA, CDR2 YSLEER. The V end lost 0 bases, the J end lost 11 bases, and 14 bases lay between the germline ends. The CDR3 coding sequence is TGCGCCAGCAGCCAAGATGGAACCGGGAGGACACCCCTCCACTTT. It yields the protein CASSQDGTGRTPLHF.

At least ten counts were recorded for this clonotype. The rearrangement uses TRBV11-3 and TRBJ2-1, with 9 nucleotides matching TRBD2. The CDR3 has 15 residues. Germline assignment: CDR1 SGHNT and CDR2 YENEEA. V lost 5 bases and J lost 7; bases outside the gene matches: 9. CDR3 protein: CASSHPVAGENEQFF. The CDR3 bases are TGTGCCAGCAGCCACCCGGTAGCGGGGGAGAATGAGCAGTTCTTC. The full variable domain, with the rest looked up from reference TRBV11-3 and TRBJ2-1, is EAGVVQSPRYKIIEKKQPVAFWCNPISGHNTLYWYLQNLGQGPELLIRYENEEAVDDSQLPKDRFSAERLKGVDSTLKIQPAELGDSAVYLCASSHPVAGENEQFFGPGTRLTVL.

The chain is built from TRBV2 and TRBJ2-7; D is possibly TRBD1 (5 bases). Germline V gives CDR1 SNHLY, CDR2 FYNNEI. CDR3 length: 16 residues. V lost 3 bases, J lost 2 bases, and 17 bases lay in between. Written as DNA, the CDR3 is TGTGCCAGCAGTGACCTTCAGGGAAGGGCCACCTACGAGCAGTACTTC. The encoded protein is CASSDLQGRATYEQYF.

In its sample, this clonotype was seen many times. The rearrangement uses TRBV7-8 and TRBJ1-6, with unresolved D. Germline lookup yields CDR1 SGHVS and CDR2 FQNEAQ. The CDR3 is 15 amino acids. Trimming shortened V by 1 base and J by 5 bases, and 9 bases separated the two germline ends. The CDR3 DNA reads as TGTGCCAGCAGCTTAGAAGGTCTCAATAATTCACCCCTCCACTTT. The encoded protein is CASSLEGLNNSPLHF.

Only a few counts were recorded for this clonotype. CDR3 nucleotide sequence: TGTGCCAGCAGCTTACTGCCCGGGACACTCGATACCTACGAGCAGTACTTC. Translation: CASSLLPGTLDTYEQYF. This chain uses TRBV7-8 with TRBJ2-7, with a tentative D call TRBD1 (6 bases). This CDR3 spans 17 amino acids. V was trimmed by 2 bases and J by 2 bases, leaving 19 bases between them. Germline V gene lookup returns CDR1 SGHVS and CDR2 FQNEAQ.

This clonotype has a handful of counts. The V and J genes are TRBV2 and TRBJ2-7; TRBD2 aligns across 9 bases. With 8 bases clipped from V and 2 bases from J, the junction kept 1 base outside the gene matches. CDR1 is SNHLY, CDR2 FYNNEI, per germline. The CDR3 sequence is 12 residues long. The DNA for the CDR3 is TGTGCCAGCGGCGGGGGGGCCTACGAGCAGTACTTC. Its protein product is CASGGGAYEQYF.

The chain links TRBV29-1 to TRBJ2-5, with TRBD1 matching over 7 bases. The germline V gene encodes CDR1 SQVTM and CDR2 ANQGSEA. This CDR3 comprises 13 residues. Germline trimming cut 7 bases from V and 5 bases from J; bases unmatched to any gene: 10. In nucleotides, the CDR3 is TGCAGCGCAGACAGGGCAGTCGGGGAGACCCAGTACTTC. Its translation is CSADRAVGETQYF.

This rearrangement joins TRBV5-4 to TRBJ2-3; the D call may be TRBD1 or TRBD2 (5 bases each). The CDR3 contains 16 residues. Trimming removed 4 bases from V and 2 bases from J, with 17 bases in between. In germline, CDR1 is SGHNT, CDR2 YYREEE (reference sequence). The CDR3 DNA reads as TGTGCCAGCAGCCCCGGGACCGCTCGAACCACAGATACGCAGTATTTT. The encoded protein is CASSPGTARTTDTQYF. The entire variable domain, with the rest obtained from reference TRBV5-4 and TRBJ2-3, is as follows: ETGVTQSPTHLIKTRGQQVTLRCSSQSGHNTVSWYQQALGQGPQFIFQYYREEENGRGNFPPRFSGLQFPNYSSELNVNALELDDSALYLCASSPGTARTTDTQYFGPGTRLTVL.

At least ten counts were recorded for this clonotype. The rearrangement uses TRBV3-1 and TRBJ1-4; D is unclear. The CDR3 sequence is 14 residues long. From germline, CDR1 is LGHDT and CDR2 YNNKEL (reference sequence). V was clipped by 5 bases and J by 2 bases, with 9 bases between them. The CDR3, as DNA: TGTGCCAGCAGCGCTCGTGCCACTAATGAAAAACTGTTTTTT. This translates into CASSARATNEKLFF.

This clonotype was recorded at least ten times. The CDR3, as DNA: TGTGCCAGCAGCCAGGGGGTAGGCTATGGCTACACCTTC. Translating gives CASSQGVGYGYTF. V gene TRBV14 combines with J gene TRBJ1-2; tentative D call: TRBD1 (5 bases). V was pared by 3 bases and J by 4 bases, with 9 bases between. CDR3 length: 13 amino acids. Germline CDR1 and CDR2: SGHDN and FVKESK. The full variable domain, in which reference TRBV14 and TRBJ1-2 provide the parts outside the CDR3, is EAGVTQFPSHSVIEKGQTVTLRCDPISGHDNLYWYRRVMGKEIKFLLHFVKESKQDESGMPNNRFLAERTGGTYSTLKVQPAELEDSGVYFCASSQGVGYGYTFGSGTRLTVV.

This clonotype has ten or more counts. The chain couples TRBV7-2 to TRBJ1-4; the match to TRBD1 covers 10 bases. The CDR3 extends over 15 amino acids. Germline values: CDR1 SGHTA, CDR2 FQGNSA. After removal of 4 bases from V and 8 bases from J, the junction contained 7 bases not matched to a gene. The CDR3 sequence is CASSSGTGVREKLFF. The DNA for the CDR3 is TGTGCCAGCAGCTCCGGGACAGGGGTTCGAGAAAAACTGTTTTTT.

This clonotype was counted many times. The chain employs TRBV15 and TRBJ2-7, with TRBD1 matching 12 bases. CDR1 is LNHNV and CDR2 is YYDKDF in the germline V gene (reference sequence). The CDR3 runs 14 residues. V was clipped by 6 bases and J by 6 bases; unmatched bases: 6. The CDR3 DNA reads TGTGCCACCAGACCGGGACAGGGGGCCCCCGAGCAGTACTTC. Translated, it gives CATRPGQGAPEQYF.

In its sample, this clonotype was seen many times. The CDR3 sequence: CASSIQTGVDGYTF. The CDR3 nucleotides are TGCGCCAGCAGCATACAAACAGGAGTCGATGGCTACACCTTC. This chain uses TRBV5-1 with TRBJ1-2; D possibly corresponds to TRBD1 (5 bases). Trimming left V 4 bases short and J 6 bases short, with 16 bases between. The CDR3 consists of 14 residues. The V gene's germline CDR1 is SGHRS and CDR2 YFSETQ.